The 8 T cell receptor beta chains reported below all come from one sample, sequenced in a study of cytomegalovirus exposure and HLA in healthy donors. Both 60 Vbeta primers and 13 Jbeta primers went into the PCR. Using immunoSEQ multiplex PCR, the repertoire was profiled, and TCRdb retains in-frame clones only, with some absent. The sample carries 150,000 to 200,000 clones, around three quarters recorded once. The sample taken for sequencing was PBMCs. The receptors originated from a woman aged 50 to 60 in good health and CMV-seronegative.

The rearrangement joins TRBV28 to TRBJ1-5; 7 bases line up with TRBD1. V shed 4 bases and J 3 bases; nucleotides not matched to a gene: 6. CDR1 and CDR2 (germline): MDHEN, SYDVKM. This CDR3 has 15 amino acids. CDR3 region: CASSSIQGVNQPQHF. CDR3 coding DNA: TGTGCCAGCAGTTCAATCCAGGGGGTCAATCAGCCCCAGCATTTT. The full variable domain, with the rest looked up from reference TRBV28 and TRBJ1-5, is DVKVTQSSRYLVKRTGEKVFLECVQDMDHENMFWYRQDPGLGLRLIYFSYDVKMKEKGDIPEGYSVSREKKERFSLILESASTNQTSMYLCASSSIQGVNQPQHFGDGTRLSIL.

V gene TRBV11-2 combines with J gene TRBJ1-1; weak D call: TRBD1 (5 bases). V was pared by 0 bases and J by 5 bases, with 13 bases between. The CDR3 is made up of 15 amino acids. Germline lookup yields CDR1 SGHAT and CDR2 FQNNGV. This CDR3 is CASSLEFGGSTEAFF. The CDR3, as DNA: TGTGCCAGCAGCTTAGAGTTTGGGGGGTCGACTGAAGCTTTCTTT.

The V gene is TRBV2, the J gene TRBJ2-1; 10 nucleotides agree with TRBD2. Germline V gene sequence: CDR1 SNHLY, CDR2 FYNNEI. The CDR3 consists of 20 residues. V lost 0 bases to trimming and J lost 8 bases; unmatched junction nucleotides: 19. CDR3 protein: CASSEALPSGRALPEDEQFF. The CDR3 DNA sequence: TGTGCCAGCAGTGAAGCGCTTCCGAGCGGGAGGGCTTTACCGGAGGATGAGCAGTTCTTC.

J is TRBJ2-3 and V is TRBV5-1; D may be TRBD2 (6 bases). CDR1 SGHRS and CDR2 YFSETQ come from the germline V gene. Between the trimmed V and J ends, which lost 2 bases and 0 bases, there was a span of 7 bases. This CDR3 has 14 residues. The CDR3 sequence is CASSFGGSTDTQYF. Here the CDR3 DNA reads TGCGCCAGCAGCTTTGGGGGGAGCACAGATACGCAGTATTTT. Complete variable domain (other parts from reference TRBV5-1 and TRBJ2-3): KAGVTQTPRYLIKTRGQQVTLSCSPISGHRSVSWYQQTPGQGLQFLFEYFSETQRNKGNFPGRFSGRQFSNSRSEMNVSTLELGDSALYLCASSFGGSTDTQYFGPGTRLTVL.

The chain is built from TRBV28 and TRBJ2-1; a weak D match, TRBD2 (6 bases). Trimming removed 3 bases at V and 3 bases at J, with 12 bases between. Per the germline V gene, CDR1 is MDHEN and CDR2 is SYDVKM. The length of the CDR3 is 15 residues. CDR3 residues: CASSFLTGVYNEQFF. The CDR3 DNA reads TGTGCCAGCAGTTTCTTGACGGGGGTCTACAATGAGCAGTTCTTC.

A word on this clone: One end of the junction varies from germline; a read error may be responsible. J is TRBJ2-2 and V is TRBV7-9, with 8 positions matching TRBD2. Germline V gene sequence: CDR1 SEHNR, CDR2 FQNEAQ (reference sequence). This CDR3 has 17 residues. The CDR3 nucleotides are TGTTCCAGCAGCTTAGACTCAGCGGGGGCGCGCACCGGGGAGCTGTTTTTT. It yields the protein CSSSLDSAGARTGELFF.

This clone is a singleton in its sample. This chain uses TRBV28 with TRBJ2-7; possibly TRBD1 for D (8 bases). Germline V CDR1 and CDR2: MDHEN, SYDVKM. V gave up 7 bases and J gave up 2 bases, with 21 bases separating them. This CDR3 is 16 amino acids long. The CDR3 protein is CASTRTGRASPYEQYF. Here the CDR3 DNA reads TGTGCCAGCACTAGGACAGGGAGGGCCTCGCCCTACGAGCAGTACTTC.

The chain uses TRBV28 and TRBJ2-7; possible D gene TRBD1, 6 bases. The CDR3 is made up of 15 amino acids. Germline values: CDR1 MDHEN, CDR2 SYDVKM. With 4 bases removed from V and 0 bases from J, the gap between germline ends came to 13 bases. Here the CDR3 reads CASSSPGTTSYEQYF. CDR3 nucleotides: TGTGCCAGCAGTTCTCCCGGGACAACCTCCTACGAGCAGTACTTC.